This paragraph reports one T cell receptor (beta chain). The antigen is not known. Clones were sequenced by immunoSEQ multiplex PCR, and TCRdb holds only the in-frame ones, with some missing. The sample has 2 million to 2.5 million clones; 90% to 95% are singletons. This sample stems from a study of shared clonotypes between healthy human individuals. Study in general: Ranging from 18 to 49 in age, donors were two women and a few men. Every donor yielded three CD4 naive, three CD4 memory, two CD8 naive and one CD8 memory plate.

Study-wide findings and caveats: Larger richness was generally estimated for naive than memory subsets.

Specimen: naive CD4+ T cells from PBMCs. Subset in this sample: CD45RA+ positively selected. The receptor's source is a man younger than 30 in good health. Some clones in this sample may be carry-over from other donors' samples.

Here the CDR3 DNA reads TGTGCCAGCAGTGACCGGGGGTTCACCGGGGAGCTGTTTTTT. Translation gives CASSDRGFTGELFF. J is TRBJ2-2 and V is TRBV6-4; a possible D gene is TRBD2 (6 bases). Trimming removed 2 bases at V and 4 bases at J, with 8 bases between. Germline V gives CDR1 MRHNA, CDR2 SNTAGT. This CDR3 region has 14 residues.